This T cell receptor beta chain was identified in a study of Graves' ophthalmopathy and Graves' hyperthyroidism. Study observations and caveats: The authors also found most expanded thyroid clonotypes above 0.001 frequency in blood.

Comment on this clonotype: Antigen specificity is unknown.

RNA served as the template for amplifying TCR beta CDR3 regions. First-round RT-PCR used HTBI primers; second-round multiplex PCR followed. Using its own MiXCR run on the multiplex PCR reads, TCRdb lists one record per CDR3 protein. The data show about 660,000 distinct CDR3 sequences, over 40% seen once. Germline V lookup: CDR1 MNHNS, CDR2 SASEGT. V shed 11 bases and J shed 1 base, with 17 bases lying between them. CDR3 length: 14 amino acids. The chain uses TRBV6-1 and TRBJ1-1; the D is unclear. This TCR came from an adult man with Graves' ophthalmopathy. Sample: peripheral blood. The CDR3: CAADAHHKNTEAFF. CDR3 DNA sequence: TGTGCCGCCGACGCGCACCACAAGAACACTGAAGCTTTCTTT.